A selection of T cell receptor beta chains follows, all from one sample in a study of multiple sclerosis patients with progressive multifocal leukoencephalopathy. Using immunoSEQ multiplex PCR, the repertoire was profiled, and TCRdb retains in-frame clones only, with some absent. The sample carries 25,000 to 35,000 clones, about 85% recorded once. Sequenced here: PBMCs, sampled from a patient treated with natalizumab. Receptors originate from a woman aged 30 to 39 with progressive multifocal leukoencephalopathy. Both conserved end residues are part of each CDR3. D genes are given only for firm matches. The size entry is marked missing in some rows and otherwise reads once, few, many or a size class.

j_gene | len | d_gene | v_gene | abundance | CDR3nt | CDR3aa
TRBJ2-7 | 15 | . | TRBV19 | . | TGTGCCAGTAGTCCCAGGGGGGTGAGCTCCTACGAGCAGTACTTC | CASSPRGVSSYEQYF
TRBJ2-7 | 14 | TRBD1 | TRBV7-8 | . | TGTGCCAGCAGCTTGGGACAGGGATACTACGAGCAGTACTTC | CASSLGQGYYEQYF
TRBJ1-2 | 11 | . | TRBV30 | . | TGTGCCTGGAGTGTTGGGGGAGGCTACACCTTC | CAWSVGGGYTF
TRBJ1-5 | 14 | . | TRBV5-4 | . | TGTGCCAGCAGCTTGGACGGGTTCAATCAGCCCCAGCATTTT | CASSLDGFNQPQHF
TRBJ1-3 | 14 | . | TRBV6-1 | . | TGTGCCAGCAGTGACGGAGTCTCTGGAAACACCATATATTTT | CASSDGVSGNTIYF
TRBJ2-5 | 15 | TRBD2 | TRBV5-6 | . | TGTGCCAGCAGCTCCCTAGCGGTGTACCAAGAGACCCAGTACTTC | CASSSLAVYQETQYF
TRBJ1-2 | 14 | TRBD1 | TRBV27 | . | TGTGCCAGCAGTTTATCGACAGGGACGGATGGCTACACCTTC | CASSLSTGTDGYTF
TRBJ2-3 | 13 | . | TRBV6-1 | . | TGTGCCAGCAGTTCCCTGTACACAGATACGCAGTATTTT | CASSSLYTDTQYF
TRBJ2-3 | 16 | . | TRBV2 | . | TGTGCCAGCAGCGCAGGCCGGGGGCGAGGCACAGATACGCAGTATTTT | CASSAGRGRGTDTQYF
TRBJ2-1 | 15 | TRBD2 | TRBV7-8 | . | TGTGCCAGCAGCTTAAGGTGGGGAGCGGGGGATGAGCAGTTCTTC | CASSLRWGAGDEQFF
TRBJ2-7 | 16 | . | TRBV6-6 | . | TGTGCCAGCAGTTACTCCGGACACGCCTCAACCTACGAGCAGTACTTC | CASSYSGHASTYEQYF
TRBJ1-2 | 15 | . | TRBV27 | . | TGTGCCAGCAGTTTATCGGGGGGGCTTAACTATGGCTACACCTTC | CASSLSGGLNYGYTF
TRBJ1-1 | 14 | TRBD1 | TRBV9 | . | TGTGCCAGCAGCTCAGGGACAGGGAGGCCTGAAGCTTTCTTT | CASSSGTGRPEAFF
TRBJ2-1 | 16 | TRBD1 | TRBV7-3 | . | TGTGCCAGCAGCTCGGGACAGGGGCAATCCTACAATGAGCAGTTCTTC | CASSSGQGQSYNEQFF
TRBJ2-5 | 17 | TRBD2 | TRBV7-2 | . | TGTGCCAGCAGCTCCGGGGTACTAGCGGGCGCCGGAGAGACCCAGTACTTC | CASSSGVLAGAGETQYF
TRBJ2-3 | 14 | TRBD2 | TRBV18 | . | TGTGCCAGCTCATCGACTAGCGGGAGTGATACGCAGTATTTT | CASSSTSGSDTQYF
TRBJ2-1 | 13 | . | TRBV5-8 | . | TGTGCCAGCAGCCGAACGTTAGGGGGTGAGCAGTTCTTC | CASSRTLGGEQFF
TRBJ2-3 | 14 | . | TRBV18 | . | TGTGCCAGCTCACCACTAGGGGGTAGAGATACGCAGTATTTT | CASSPLGGRDTQYF
TRBJ2-1 | 15 | TRBD2 | TRBV4-2 | . | TGTGCCAGCAGCCAAGATCCTAGCGGGGTATATGAGCAGTTCTTC | CASSQDPSGVYEQFF
TRBJ2-4 | 15 | . | TRBV18 | . | TGTGCCAGTTTCGGCGGGGAGGTGGTCAAAAACATTCAGTACTTC | CASFGGEVVKNIQYF
TRBJ2-7 | 14 | . | TRBV2 | . | TGTGCCAGCCTTGACTGGACGAGCTCCTACGAGCAGTACTTC | CASLDWTSSYEQYF
TRBJ1-6 | 13 | . | TRBV6-1 | . | TGTGCCAGCAGTGAACCCCCCGGGTCACCCCTCCACTTT | CASSEPPGSPLHF
TRBJ2-2 | 16 | . | TRBV5-6 | . | TGTGCCAGCAGCTTGGCCCAGCGAATAAACACCGGGGAGCTGTTTTTT | CASSLAQRINTGELFF
TRBJ2-7 | 13 | . | TRBV28 | . | TGTGCCAGCAGTGTGGCACTCTCCTACGAGCAGTACTTC | CASSVALSYEQYF
TRBJ2-7 | 15 | . | TRBV19 | . | TGTGCCAGTAGTCAAGCCCCGGGGAGCTCCTACGAGCAGTACTTC | CASSQAPGSSYEQYF
TRBJ2-7 | 13 | TRBD1 | TRBV15 | . | TGTGCCACCAGCAGGGGGACAGGTGGGGAGCAGTACTTC | CATSRGTGGEQYF
TRBJ1-2 | 14 | . | TRBV2 | . | TGTGCCAGCAGTGAGAGGGGGGAGAACTATGGCTACACCTTC | CASSERGENYGYTF
TRBJ2-3 | 16 | . | TRBV5-4 | . | TGTGCCAGCAGCTATCAGGTAGTCGGGGCCACAGATACGCAGTATTTT | CASSYQVVGATDTQYF
TRBJ2-5 | 11 | TRBD1 | TRBV20-1 | . | TGCCTGGGACAGGGGCAAGAGACCCAGTACTTC | CLGQGQETQYF
TRBJ2-4 | 15 | . | TRBV25-1 | few | TGTGCCAGCAGTGGCCTTCATCCGGGACCTCGCATTCAGTACTTC | CASSGLHPGPRIQYF
TRBJ1-6 | 16 | TRBD1 | TRBV6-6 | . | TGTGCCAGCAGTTACGGGGACAGCGATTATAATTCACCCCTCCACTTT | CASSYGDSDYNSPLHF
TRBJ2-3 | 14 | TRBD2 | TRBV6-5 | . | TGTGCCAGCAAGGCTAGCGGGGTCTCGGATACGCAGTATTTT | CASKASGVSDTQYF
TRBJ2-1 | 18 | . | TRBV14 | . | TGTGCCAGCAGTCGACCTGGTCAGGGAGCGGGCCCCTACAATGAGCAGTTCTTC | CASSRPGQGAGPYNEQFF
TRBJ1-1 | 15 | . | TRBV10-1 | . | TGCGCCAGCAGTGAGTCTCCAGGGACCAACACTGAAGCTTTCTTT | CASSESPGTNTEAFF
TRBJ2-7 | 13 | . | TRBV27 | . | TGTGCCAGCAGCTCCGGGACGCACTACGAGCAGTACTTC | CASSSGTHYEQYF
TRBJ2-5 | 13 | . | TRBV30 | . | TGTGCCTGGCTACGGGACCGCCCGGGGACCCAGTACTTC | CAWLRDRPGTQYF